The entry that follows covers one TCR beta chain sequence. Antigen: not known. These data are taken from a study of cytomegalovirus exposure and HLA in healthy donors. General study results and limits: Immune exposure information comprised only CMV serostatus.

The primer mix had 60 Vbeta and 13 Jbeta primers. The table came from immunoSEQ multiplex PCR; TCRdb's copy has only in-frame clones and leaves some out. The repertoire consists of about 110,000 clones, with roughly 80% occurring once and the leading ten covering roughly a fifth. The CDR3 has 15 residues. Germline-derived CDR1 and CDR2 are LNHDA and SQIVND (reference sequence). V shed 1 base and J shed 3 bases, with 13 bases lying between them. This clonotype was obtained from a man younger than 45 in good health and CMV-seropositive. The sequenced sample was PBMCs. This rearrangement joins TRBV19 to TRBJ2-7; possibly TRBD1 for D (5 bases). CDR3 DNA sequence: TGTGCCAGTAGTATAGGGCAGGGCCAGAGCTACGAGCAGTACTTC. Protein product: CASSIGQGQSYEQYF.